This TCR beta chain was profiled in a study of yellow fever vaccine responses in identical twins. Study conclusions and caveats: Twins' vaccine T cell responses reportedly seemed partly convergent and partly personalized.

Note on this clonotype: The antigen remains undetermined.

TCRdb re-analysed the RT-PCR reads in MiXCR, keeping a single row per CDR3 protein. The sample includes a few thousand distinct CDR3 sequences, around 85% of them seen just once. The CDR3 extends over 14 amino acids. Trimming cost V 4 bases and J 2 bases; bases outside gene matches: 2. Germline V CDR1 and CDR2: SQVTM, ANQGSEA. This TCR was recovered from a woman younger than 35 who received the yellow fever vaccine. The V gene is TRBV29-1, the J gene TRBJ2-7; 13 positions agree with TRBD2. Here the sequenced sample was T cells from blood (PBMCs), unsorted or a sorted subset (not recorded which), taken before or after yellow fever vaccination (not recorded which). CDR3 bases: TGCAGCGTTGCTGGGACTAGCGGGACCTACGAGCAGTACTTC. This encodes CSVAGTSGTYEQYF.